This TCR beta chain was recorded in a study of cytomegalovirus exposure and HLA in healthy donors. Study details: As an earlier analysis found, 150 million to 200 million T cells yielded about 100 million unique TCR beta sequences.

Germline V gene sequence: CDR1 SNHLY, CDR2 FYNNEI. V gave up 8 bases and J gave up 0 bases; unmatched junction bases: 3. CDR3 length: 13 residues. There are a few counts of this clone. Antigen: not known. The PCR contained 60 Vbeta and 13 Jbeta primers. Clones were sequenced by immunoSEQ multiplex PCR, and TCRdb holds only the in-frame ones, with some missing. The profile shows about 120,000 clones, roughly two thirds of them singletons. Study observations and caveats: A classifier reportedly called cytomegalovirus status with high sensitivity and specificity.

Sequencing was carried out using PBMCs. V is TRBV2 and J is TRBJ1-1; the match to TRBD1 covers 7 bases. This clonotype was obtained from a young man in good health and CMV-seropositive. CDR3 in amino acids: CASLQGVNTEAFF. DNA of the CDR3: TGTGCCAGCCTCCAGGGGGTGAACACTGAAGCTTTCTTT.